Each of the 2 T cell receptor beta chains below was sequenced from the same sample in a study of T cell clones after liver transplantation. Assay used: immunoSEQ multiplex PCR; TCRdb lists only in-frame clones, some missing. The top ten hold about 3% of the sample, which has around 97,000 clones, around 80% seen once. The sample here was CD4+ T cells from blood, taken approximately 43 months after liver transplant. The source of these receptors is a human patient who received a liver transplant. The T cells may partly be graft donor cells.

This rearrangement joins TRBV5-8 to TRBJ2-7, with TRBD1 as a possible D gene (5 bases). Trimming removed 4 bases from V and 0 bases from J, with 11 bases in between. This CDR3 is built from 14 residues. Germline CDR1 and CDR2: SGHTS and YDEGEE. The CDR3 bases are TGTGCCAGCAGCCCCCAGGGTATCTCCTACGAGCAGTACTTC. Amino acid sequence: CASSPQGISYEQYF.

This rearrangement joins TRBV5-1 to TRBJ2-5; 8 nucleotides align to TRBD1. Losses at the gene ends were 4 bases for V and 5 bases for J; bases not matched to a gene: 10. The germline CDR1 and CDR2 sequences are SGHRS and YFSETQ. This CDR3 spans 15 amino acids. The CDR3 DNA sequence: TGCGCCAGCAGCGCAGGGGGCGCTACCCGGGAGACCCAGTACTTC. Its translation is CASSAGGATRETQYF. Full variable domain (remainder filled in from reference TRBV5-1 and TRBJ2-5): KAGVTQTPRYLIKTRGQQVTLSCSPISGHRSVSWYQQTPGQGLQFLFEYFSETQRNKGNFPGRFSGRQFSNSRSEMNVSTLELGDSALYLCASSAGGATRETQYFGPGTRLLVL.